Listed here are 6 T cell receptor beta chains from one sample, sequenced in a study of T cell responses to AZD1222 COVID-19 vaccine. Method: immunoSEQ multiplex PCR; TCRdb's copy keeps in-frame clones and lacks some. The sample has 100,000 to 150,000 clones, 89% seen once. The source was peripheral blood, collected on day 0 of AZD1222 vaccination. All receptors derive from an adult in good health.

V is TRBV3-1 (or the pseudogene TRBV3-2) and J is TRBJ2-1, with D tentatively TRBD2 (6 bases). Trimming removed 4 bases at V and 0 bases at J, with 13 bases between. This CDR3 contains 16 residues. Germline assignment: CDR1 LGHDT and CDR2 YNNKEL (reference sequence). Here the CDR3 reads CASSRNRLVSYNEQFF. CDR3 bases: TGTGCCAGCAGCCGAAATCGACTAGTCTCCTACAATGAGCAGTTCTTC.

The rearrangement joins TRBV28 to TRBJ1-1; D is unclear. This CDR3 comprises 14 residues. V lost 6 bases and J lost 8, with 19 bases in between. CDR1 is MDHEN, CDR2 SYDVKM, per germline. In nucleotides, the CDR3 is TGTGCCAGCAGCCGACCATCGGCCACCATGGAAGCTTTCTTT. Protein product: CASSRPSATMEAFF.

With regard to this clone: An end of the junction differs from the germline gene, which may be a read error. The rearrangement joins TRBV7-9 to TRBJ2-7; perhaps D is TRBD1 or TRBD2 (5 bases each). The CDR3 runs 10 residues. CDR1 and CDR2 (germline): SEHNR, FQNEAQ (reference sequence). The CDR3 sequence: CASSEGPQAF. For the CDR3, the DNA is TGTGCCAGCAGCGAGGGACCTCAGGCTTTC.

This rearrangement joins TRBV6-5 to TRBJ1-2; the match to TRBD1 covers 7 bases. This CDR3 spans 15 amino acids. Germline V gives CDR1 MNHEY, CDR2 SVGAGI. The J segment lost 4 bases and the V segment lost 0 bases, leaving 5 bases of the junction unmatched. CDR3 region: CASSYSNRDSYGYTF. In DNA form, the CDR3 reads TGTGCCAGCAGTTACTCCAACCGGGACAGCTATGGCTACACCTTC.

This rearrangement joins TRBV28 to TRBJ2-1; D is undetermined. The V gene lost 3 bases and the J gene lost 6 bases, with 6 bases spanning the gap. CDR1 is MDHEN, CDR2 SYDVKM, per germline. This CDR3 has 12 residues. DNA of the CDR3: TGTGCCAGCAGTTTTCTCGGCAATGAGCAGTTCTTC. Its translation: CASSFLGNEQFF. The variable domain in full, completed from reference TRBV28 and TRBJ2-1, reads DVKVTQSSRYLVKRTGEKVFLECVQDMDHENMFWYRQDPGLGLRLIYFSYDVKMKEKGDIPEGYSVSREKKERFSLILESASTNQTSMYLCASSFLGNEQFFGPGTRLTVL.

The gene calls are TRBV27 and TRBJ2-1; TRBD2 is a possible D gene (5 bases). This CDR3 has 17 amino acids. Germline assignment: CDR1 MNHEY and CDR2 SMNVEV (reference sequence). V was pared by 0 bases and J by 1 base, with 13 bases between. The CDR3 loop is CASSLSIGSGSYNEQFF. CDR3 coding DNA: TGTGCCAGCAGTTTATCGATAGGGAGCGGTTCCTACAATGAGCAGTTCTTC.